The next 20 T cell receptor beta chains were all read from a single sample in a study of T-cell reconstitution after alpha-beta-depleted transplantation in children. Unique molecular identifiers tagged the TCRbeta library. TCRdb re-derived calls from the PCR reads in MiXCR, one entry per CDR3 protein. The data contain about 980,000 distinct CDR3 sequences, about 29% of them singletons. Material: PBMCs, mostly from graft donor cells, obtained 360 days after TCRalphabeta/CD19-depleted stem cell transplant. The receptors come from a boy in the first two years of life who had a stem cell transplant for SCID, so the T cells may come from the graft donor.

The V gene is TRBV11-2, the J gene TRBJ1-4; D unclear. CDR3 size: 16 residues. Trimming left V 3 bases short and J 0 bases short, with 11 bases between. Germline assignment: CDR1 SGHAT and CDR2 FQNNGV. The CDR3 region is CASSFRGFATNEKLFF. DNA of the CDR3: TGTGCCAGCAGCTTTCGGGGATTTGCAACTAATGAAAAACTGTTTTTT.

The chain couples TRBV5-1 to TRBJ1-6; D remains ambiguous. The V and J ends lost 6 bases and 0 bases respectively, with 10 bases between them. The CDR3 covers 15 residues. The germline CDR1 and CDR2 sequences are SGHRS and YFSETQ. The CDR3 region is CASKTLSSYNSPLHF. Here the CDR3 DNA reads TGCGCCAGCAAGACTTTAAGCTCCTATAATTCACCCCTCCACTTT.

This clonotype turned up a few times. The genes are TRBV6-1 and TRBJ1-5; D uncertain. With 1 base removed from V and 7 bases from J, the gap between germline ends came to 17 bases. This CDR3 contains 16 residues. Germline CDR1 reads MNHNS; CDR2 reads SASEGT. The CDR3 sequence is CASSEGGWEGNQPQHF. The DNA of the CDR3 is TGTGCCAGCAGTGAAGGTGGTTGGGAGGGAAACCAGCCCCAGCATTTT.

The chain combines TRBV20-1 with TRBJ2-5, with TRBD2 as a possible D gene (5 bases). V was cut by 3 bases and J by 1 base, with 15 bases left in between. The CDR3 totals 15 residues. The germline gives CDR1 DFQATT, CDR2 SNEGSKA (reference sequence). The CDR3 bases are TGCAGTGCTAGGGGCTTAGCGCGGCCCCAAGAGACCCAGTACTTC. Its protein is CSARGLARPQETQYF.

The J gene is TRBJ1-2, the V gene TRBV29-1; no firm D call. V lost 4 bases and J lost 2, with 8 bases in between. The germline CDR1 and CDR2 sequences are SQVTM and ANQGSEA. This CDR3 contains 12 residues. The CDR3 loop reads CSVGETNYGYTF. CDR3 DNA sequence: TGCAGCGTTGGAGAGACCAACTATGGCTACACCTTC. Full variable domain (rest looked up from reference TRBV29-1 and TRBJ1-2): SAVISQKPSRDICQRGTSLTIQCQVDSQVTMMFWYRQQPGQSLTLIATANQGSEATYESGFVIDKFPISRPNLTFSTLTVSNMSPEDSSIYLCSVGETNYGYTFGSGTRLTVV.

This clonotype was recorded many times. The CDR3 here is CASSQGDRVGTEAFF. The CDR3, as DNA: TGTGCCAGCAGCCAAGGGGACAGGGTGGGCACTGAAGCTTTCTTT. The gene calls are TRBV3-1 and TRBJ1-1; TRBD1 matches 9 bases. J gave up 4 bases and V 1 base, and 4 bases lay outside the gene matches. The CDR3 covers 15 residues. CDR1 LGHDT and CDR2 YNNKEL come from the germline V gene (reference sequence). The full variable domain, its missing parts supplied by reference TRBV3-1 and TRBJ1-1, is DTAVSQTPKYLVTQMGNDKSIKCEQNLGHDTMYWYKQDSKKFLKIMFSYNNKELIINETVPNRFSPKSPDKAHLNLHINSLELGDSAVYFCASSQGDRVGTEAFFGQGTRLTVV.

The V call is TRBV20-1, the J call TRBJ2-5; TRBD1 might be the D (5 bases). CDR1 and CDR2 from the germline V gene are DFQATT and SNEGSKA (reference sequence). The CDR3 spans 13 residues. V was clipped by 4 bases and J by 5 bases, with 14 bases between them. The CDR3 loop is CSAKGRARETQYF. The CDR3 bases are TGCAGTGCTAAGGGCAGGGCAAGGGAGACCCAGTACTTC.

The chain couples TRBV7-8 to TRBJ2-3; 9 bases fit TRBD2. Germline values: CDR1 SGHVS, CDR2 FQNEAQ. CDR3 length: 19 residues. The trim removed 1 base at V and 3 bases at J, leaving 14 bases unmatched. CDR3 sequence reads: CASSLGVYLGGGATDTQYF. CDR3 nucleotide sequence: TGTGCCAGCAGCTTAGGGGTGTATTTAGGCGGGGGGGCAACAGATACGCAGTATTTT.

This chain connects TRBV7-2 to TRBJ2-3; 7 positions agree with TRBD2. The CDR3 spans 16 residues. The V gene end was trimmed by 1 base and the J gene end by 1 base; junction bases not matched to a gene: 5. The germline gives CDR1 SGHTA, CDR2 FQGNSA. The CDR3 DNA reads as TGTGCCAGCAGCTTAGGCACCCTAGCGGGCACAGATACGCAGTATTTT. Its translation is CASSLGTLAGTDTQYF.

The genes are TRBV4-3 and TRBJ2-7; 7 nucleotides match TRBD2. CDR1 and CDR2 from the germline V gene are LGHNA and YSLEER. The J segment lost 9 bases and the V segment lost 5 bases, leaving 10 bases of the junction unmatched. The CDR3 sequence is 13 residues long. The CDR3 sequence is CASSDGIAGVQYF. The DNA of the CDR3 is TGCGCCAGCAGCGACGGTATTGCGGGGGTGCAGTACTTC.

The gene calls are TRBV9 and TRBJ2-1; D might be TRBD1 or TRBD2, each matching 5 bases. V dropped 1 base and J dropped 8 bases, with 10 bases sitting between them. Germline lookup yields CDR1 SGDLS and CDR2 YYNGEE. The length of the CDR3 is 13 residues. The DNA for the CDR3 is TGTGCCAGCAGCGTAACGGGGCGTGATGAGCAGTTCTTC. Translation gives CASSVTGRDEQFF. Full variable domain (outside the CDR3, taken from reference TRBV9 and TRBJ2-1): DSGVTQTPKHLITATGQRVTLRCSPRSGDLSVYWYQQSLDQGLQFLIQYYNGEERAKGNILERFSAQQFPDLHSELNLSSLELGDSALYFCASSVTGRDEQFFGPGTRLTVL.

This clonotype showed up just a few times. V usage is TRBV20-1 and J usage is TRBJ2-1; TRBD2 matches 7 bases. After removal of 2 bases from V and 10 bases from J, the junction contained 5 bases not matched to a gene. This CDR3 contains 12 residues. Germline CDR1 reads DFQATT; CDR2 reads SNEGSKA (reference sequence). The CDR3 region has the DNA TGCAGTGCTAGACGGGGGGTCCGGGAGCAGTTCTTC. Encoded protein: CSARRGVREQFF.

This clonotype turned up a few times. The CDR3 bases are TGTGCCAGCAGTCAAACGACAGGGGAAGCTTTCTTT. Translating gives CASSQTTGEAFF. This rearrangement joins TRBV7-9 to TRBJ1-1; 7 nucleotides match TRBD1. This CDR3 contains 12 residues. The ends lost 6 bases at V and 8 bases at J; junction bases unmatched: 6. CDR1 is SEHNR and CDR2 is FQNEAQ in the germline V gene (reference sequence).

J is TRBJ1-4 and V is TRBV2, with TRBD1 matching 7 bases. This CDR3 comprises 15 residues. V was pared by 7 bases and J by 7 bases, with 12 bases of the junction left unmatched. The germline gives CDR1 SNHLY, CDR2 FYNNEI. The CDR3 bases are TGTGCCAGCACTCTATCACAGGGGAACGGTGAAAAACTGTTTTTT. Translation: CASTLSQGNGEKLFF.

This clonotype has just one count. This chain links TRBV25-1 with TRBJ2-2; 10 bases fit TRBD1. Germline CDR1 and CDR2: MGHDK and SYGVNS. This CDR3 comprises 16 residues. The trim removed 6 bases at V and 3 bases at J, leaving 7 bases unmatched. The CDR3 loop is CASSRAGTGDTGELFF. The CDR3 DNA reads as TGTGCCAGCAGCCGCGCCGGGACAGGGGACACCGGGGAGCTGTTTTTT. Using reference TRBV25-1 and TRBJ2-2 for the parts outside the CDR3, the full variable domain is EADIYQTPRYLVIGTGKKITLECSQTMGHDKMYWYQQDPGMELHLIHYSYGVNSTEKGDLSSESTVSRIRTEHFPLTLESARPSHTSQYLCASSRAGTGDTGELFFGEGSRLTVL.

Many counts were recorded for this clonotype. This chain connects TRBV7-6 to TRBJ2-1, with D tentatively TRBD2 (6 bases). The CDR3 spans 15 residues. In germline, CDR1 is SGHVS, CDR2 FNYEAQ. Trimming stripped 1 base from V and 4 bases from J, with 11 bases between. This CDR3 is CASSLDMGGYNEQFF. The CDR3 DNA is TGTGCCAGCAGCTTAGATATGGGGGGATACAATGAGCAGTTCTTC.

The chain has TRBV3-1 and TRBJ2-7; 7 bases map to TRBD1. CDR1 and CDR2 (germline): LGHDT, YNNKEL (reference sequence). The V segment lost 4 bases and the J segment 7 bases; nucleotides outside the gene matches: 13. This CDR3 is 15 amino acids long. CDR3 nucleotide sequence: TGTGCCAGCAGCCCAGGACAGGTGCTCGTGGGGGAGCAGTACTTC. This gives the protein CASSPGQVLVGEQYF.

Only a few counts were recorded for this clonotype. V usage is TRBV20-1 and J usage is TRBJ2-5; TRBD2 matches at 9 bases. The germline gives CDR1 DFQATT, CDR2 SNEGSKA (reference sequence). This CDR3 contains 21 residues. The V and J ends lost 1 base and 4 bases, in that order; junction bases with no gene match: 25. The CDR3 coding sequence is TGCAGTGCTAGAGTAAGAGGGCTCCTGGCGGGGGGGCTTGAAAGAATAGAGACCCAGTACTTC. Its protein product is CSARVRGLLAGGLERIETQYF.

The chain recombines TRBV12-3 or TRBV12-4 with TRBJ1-1; D remains unclear. The CDR3 extends over 16 amino acids. Trimming removed 0 bases at V and 1 base at J, with 12 bases between. The CDR3 region has the DNA TGTGCCAGCAGTTTAGCGCGATGGTATAGGAACACTGAAGCTTTCTTT. This sequence encodes CASSLARWYRNTEAFF.

The genes are TRBV12-3 or TRBV12-4 and TRBJ1-3; tentative D call: TRBD1 (5 bases). Trimming took 6 bases from V and 0 from J, leaving 9 bases between them. The CDR3 extends over 14 amino acids. CDR3 nucleotide sequence: TGTGCCAGCAGCTCACAGGTCTCTGGAAACACCATATATTTT. Its protein product is CASSSQVSGNTIYF.